The clone carrying this T cell receptor (beta chain) was observed many times. Template material for TCR beta VDJ and CDR3 profiling consisted of genomic DNA. TCRdb re-called the reads with MiXCR, one entry per CDR3 protein. The repertoire holds around 430,000 distinct CDR3 sequences, with around a third as singletons. CD8+CD57+ cell expansion had been shown by flow cytometry in patients chosen for sequencing. Severe acquired aplastic anemia was present in all patients. Receipt of therapy had not occurred in any patient by the time of blood sampling. This record belongs to a study of CD8+CD57+ T cells in acquired aplastic anemia. As for the study in general: DNA per sorted CD4+ or CD8+ sample ranged about 0.18 to 30 ug, averaging roughly 3.2 ug.

This CDR3 is 11 amino acids long. Germline CDR1 reads LNHDA; CDR2 reads SQIVND (reference sequence). Trimming removed 9 bases from V and 7 bases from J, with 13 bases in between. The sequencing input was sorted CD4+, CD8+, or CD8+CD57+ T cells (not recorded which) from PBMCs. V and J are TRBV19 and TRBJ2-7; possibly TRBD1 for D (6 bases). This TCR derives from a human donor with aplastic anemia. The CDR3 DNA sequence: TGTGCCAGCGCAGGGGCTGGGGAGCAGTACTTC. Its translation: CASAGAGEQYF.